Listed below are T cell receptor beta chains from one sample, sequenced in a study of cytotoxic CD8 clonotypes in ibrutinib-treated CLL. The protocol was immunoSEQ multiplex PCR, while the TCRdb copy is restricted to in-frame clones and leaves out a portion. The sample has around 310,000 clones; about 80% are singletons. This specimen was PBMCs, taken before ibrutinib treatment. Receptors originate from a human donor with chronic lymphocytic leukemia. Each CDR3 is given with its conserved first and last residue. A D gene is named only where the DNA matches it firmly. Clone sizes are given selectively: once, few, many, or a class where the clone is expanded.

15 TRBD2 TRBJ2-7 TRBV10-3 - TGTGCCATCAGTGAGGAGGCTAGCGGGATCTACGAGCAGTACTTC CAISEEASGIYEQYF
16 - TRBJ1-2 TRBV29-1 - TGCAGCGTGTACCCGACAGTAGGGGCTAGTAGCTATGGCTACACCTTC CSVYPTVGASSYGYTF
12 TRBD1 TRBJ1-2 TRBV6-5 - TGTGCCAGCAGCCAGGGGGGGGTCGGCTACACCTTC CASSQGGVGYTF
15 TRBD2 TRBJ2-1 TRBV2 - TGTGCCAGCAGTGAGTCAGCGGGAGTGGGCAATGAGCAGTTCTTC CASSESAGVGNEQFF
14 TRBD1 TRBJ1-1 TRBV7-8 - TGTGCCAGCAGCTTTAACAGGGGGAGTACTGAAGCTTTCTTT CASSFNRGSTEAFF
15 - TRBJ2-1 TRBV5-1 few TGCGCCAGCAGCGAGGGCATCCGTGGTGCGGATGAGCAGTTCTTC CASSEGIRGADEQFF
16 TRBD2 TRBJ2-5 TRBV7-9 - TGTGCCAGCAGCCCCCCCGGGACTAGGGGTGTGGAGACCCAGTACTTC CASSPPGTRGVETQYF
15 TRBD2 TRBJ2-5 TRBV29-1 - TGCAGCGTTGCTGGGACTAGCGGGTTCCAAGAGACCCAGTACTTC CSVAGTSGFQETQYF
16 - TRBJ2-3 TRBV30 few TGTGCCTGGAGTGTAGGGCTAGCCTCCCTACCAGATACGCAGTATTTT CAWSVGLASLPDTQYF
14 TRBD2 TRBJ2-3 TRBV7-7 - TGTGCTAGCAGCTTAGGGCTAGCGGCAGATACGCAGTATTTT CASSLGLAADTQYF
12 - TRBJ1-2 TRBV2 few TGTGCCAGCAGTGCCTACAACTATGGCTACACCTTC CASSAYNYGYTF